This T cell receptor (beta chain) was sequenced during a study of T cell changes during pregnancy in multiple sclerosis. Here immunoSEQ multiplex PCR was the method, and the copy in TCRdb shows in-frame clones only, minus some. The sample consists of 80,000 to 130,000 clones, around 94% of them appearing once. The CDR3 extends over 16 amino acids. Germline values: CDR1 KGHSH, CDR2 LQKENI. After removal of 4 bases from V and 3 bases from J, the junction contained 7 bases not matched to a gene. The clonotype originates from a female donor with multiple sclerosis, enrolled in a pregnancy study. The chain has TRBV18 and TRBJ1-3, with TRBD1 matching 9 bases. The sequenced sample was peripheral blood, obtained in the second trimester of pregnancy. CDR3 protein: CASSLSDRGGGNTIYF. The DNA for the CDR3 is TGTGCCAGCTCACTGTCGGACAGGGGAGGTGGAAACACCATATATTTT.